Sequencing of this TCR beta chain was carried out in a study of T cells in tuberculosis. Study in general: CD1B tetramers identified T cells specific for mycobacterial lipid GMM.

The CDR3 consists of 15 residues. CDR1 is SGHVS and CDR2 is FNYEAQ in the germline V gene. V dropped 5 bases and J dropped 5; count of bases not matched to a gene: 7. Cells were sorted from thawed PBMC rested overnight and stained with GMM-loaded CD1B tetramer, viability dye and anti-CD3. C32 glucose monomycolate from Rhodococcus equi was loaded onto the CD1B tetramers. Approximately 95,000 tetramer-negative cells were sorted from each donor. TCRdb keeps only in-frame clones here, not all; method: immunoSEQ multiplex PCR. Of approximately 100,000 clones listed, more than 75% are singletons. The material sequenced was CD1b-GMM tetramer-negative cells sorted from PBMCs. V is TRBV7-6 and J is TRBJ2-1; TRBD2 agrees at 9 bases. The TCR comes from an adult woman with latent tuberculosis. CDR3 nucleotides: TGTGCCAGCAGCCAGGAGCGGGGGGCCCACAATGAGCAGTTCTTC. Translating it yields CASSQERGAHNEQFF.